Listed below are T cell receptor beta chains from one sample, sequenced in a study of CD8 T cells in ankylosing spondylitis. TCRdb recomputed calls from the 5' RACE reads with MiXCR, one row per CDR3 protein. The sample shows approximately 290,000 distinct CDR3 sequences, around 20% of them seen only once. What was sequenced was blood, either unsorted or a sorted T cell fraction (not recorded which). Receptors were obtained from a female donor with ankylosing spondylitis or in good health (not recorded which). Each CDR3 is given without its conserved first and last residue. The D gene is left open where the match is weak.

J gene: TRBJ1-1
D gene: -
V gene: TRBV20-1
CDR3 protein: SAPEVSTEAF

J gene: TRBJ2-7
D gene: -
V gene: TRBV12-3/TRBV12-4
CDR3 protein: ASSLGLYEQY

J gene: TRBJ1-1
D gene: -
V gene: TRBV5-6
CDR3 protein: AMSPGGGDTEAF

J gene: TRBJ2-7
D gene: -
V gene: TRBV19
CDR3 protein: ASSIDSFYYEQY

J gene: TRBJ1-1
D gene: -
V gene: TRBV4-3
CDR3 protein: ASSQVVGLNSEAF

J gene: TRBJ2-7
D gene: -
V gene: TRBV6-6
CDR3 protein: ASRFSYEQY

J gene: TRBJ1-2
D gene: -
V gene: TRBV18
CDR3 protein: ASSPTGKGFT

J gene: TRBJ2-7
D gene: -
V gene: TRBV12-3/TRBV12-4
CDR3 protein: ASSPPRGPRYEQY

J gene: TRBJ2-5
D gene: -
V gene: TRBV5-1
CDR3 protein: ASSRWQGETQY

J gene: TRBJ2-1
D gene: TRBD1
V gene: TRBV10-3
CDR3 protein: AISDRDRGTSYNEQF

J gene: TRBJ1-2
D gene: TRBD1
V gene: TRBV27
CDR3 protein: ASREGGRGLGYT

J gene: TRBJ2-1
D gene: TRBD1
V gene: TRBV12-3/TRBV12-4
CDR3 protein: ASSLKGANQF

J gene: TRBJ2-1
D gene: TRBD1
V gene: TRBV5-1
CDR3 protein: ASRTIPGQGYEQF

J gene: TRBJ2-1
D gene: -
V gene: TRBV7-2
CDR3 protein: ASSPFRGSSYNEQF

J gene: TRBJ1-1
D gene: TRBD1
V gene: TRBV6-1
CDR3 protein: ASRPTGSVLGAF

J gene: TRBJ1-4
D gene: -
V gene: TRBV7-9
CDR3 protein: ASSSQGSDGKLF

J gene: TRBJ2-3
D gene: -
V gene: TRBV20-1
CDR3 protein: SARFPGRNTDTQY

J gene: TRBJ2-7
D gene: TRBD2
V gene: TRBV18
CDR3 protein: ASSPSGGPHEQY

J gene: TRBJ2-4
D gene: TRBD1
V gene: TRBV12-3/TRBV12-4
CDR3 protein: ASNPGTGGVAKNIQY

J gene: TRBJ2-7
D gene: TRBD2
V gene: TRBV5-1
CDR3 protein: ASSLEAGDGYEQY

J gene: TRBJ2-6
D gene: TRBD2
V gene: TRBV11-2
CDR3 protein: ASSLLRLAGYSGANVLT

J gene: TRBJ2-1
D gene: -
V gene: TRBV20-1
CDR3 protein: STDRGQLAGELSYNEQF

J gene: TRBJ2-3
D gene: TRBD2
V gene: TRBV20-1
CDR3 protein: SAQHRLAGPTDTQY

J gene: TRBJ2-1
D gene: TRBD2
V gene: TRBV20-1
CDR3 protein: SAEGTRVSDEQF

J gene: TRBJ2-1
D gene: -
V gene: TRBV10-3
CDR3 protein: AISELASLVDEQF

J gene: TRBJ2-4
D gene: -
V gene: TRBV6-1
CDR3 protein: ASSEKVNLAKNIQY

J gene: TRBJ2-5
D gene: -
V gene: TRBV3-1
CDR3 protein: ASSQDLALAGETQY

J gene: TRBJ1-1
D gene: -
V gene: TRBV29-1
CDR3 protein: SVEPGPVAF

J gene: TRBJ2-7
D gene: -
V gene: TRBV6-5
CDR3 protein: ASSYHPASYEQY

J gene: TRBJ1-2
D gene: -
V gene: TRBV25-1
CDR3 protein: ASREGGSNYGYT

J gene: TRBJ2-3
D gene: -
V gene: TRBV20-1
CDR3 protein: SARVSSTDTQY

J gene: TRBJ2-7
D gene: TRBD2
V gene: TRBV9
CDR3 protein: ASSVHGLAGGLPLYEQY

J gene: TRBJ1-1
D gene: -
V gene: TRBV20-1
CDR3 protein: SASRGNTEAF

J gene: TRBJ2-3
D gene: TRBD2
V gene: TRBV5-1
CDR3 protein: ASRGLAGGVTDTQY

J gene: TRBJ1-1
D gene: -
V gene: TRBV5-1
CDR3 protein: ASSFGEVKNTEAF

J gene: TRBJ2-1
D gene: -
V gene: TRBV18
CDR3 protein: ASSPGRFNEQF

J gene: TRBJ2-5
D gene: -
V gene: TRBV20-1
CDR3 protein: SAIGGLGVGRTQY

J gene: TRBJ2-1
D gene: -
V gene: TRBV7-2
CDR3 protein: ASSLARRGRNEQF

J gene: TRBJ2-1
D gene: TRBD2
V gene: TRBV28
CDR3 protein: ASRRTSRDEQF

J gene: TRBJ2-1
D gene: -
V gene: TRBV9
CDR3 protein: ASSPPPGSYNEQF

J gene: TRBJ2-5
D gene: TRBD2
V gene: TRBV10-3
CDR3 protein: AISVSGRDQETQY

J gene: TRBJ2-3
D gene: -
V gene: TRBV4-1
CDR3 protein: ASSQASSGGTDTQY

J gene: TRBJ1-2
D gene: -
V gene: TRBV6-1
CDR3 protein: ASSRRQIFYGYT

J gene: TRBJ2-7
D gene: -
V gene: TRBV29-1
CDR3 protein: SVASPDSPQY

J gene: TRBJ1-1
D gene: -
V gene: TRBV15
CDR3 protein: ATSRDTRPGEAF

J gene: TRBJ2-7
D gene: TRBD2
V gene: TRBV18
CDR3 protein: ASSPQAGGPGEQY

J gene: TRBJ2-2
D gene: TRBD2
V gene: TRBV6-4
CDR3 protein: ASSSASGLNTGELF

J gene: TRBJ2-5
D gene: TRBD2
V gene: TRBV20-1
CDR3 protein: SALVTSAIWRKY

J gene: TRBJ2-1
D gene: -
V gene: TRBV20-1
CDR3 protein: SAEDTRGYNEQF

J gene: TRBJ2-1
D gene: -
V gene: TRBV6-2/TRBV6-3
CDR3 protein: ASSYEVGADEQF

J gene: TRBJ2-7
D gene: TRBD1
V gene: TRBV20-1
CDR3 protein: SALGQEPYEQY

J gene: TRBJ2-7
D gene: -
V gene: TRBV6-2/TRBV6-3
CDR3 protein: ASRDFNYEQY

J gene: TRBJ2-6
D gene: -
V gene: TRBV12-3/TRBV12-4
CDR3 protein: ASSSGFSGANVLT